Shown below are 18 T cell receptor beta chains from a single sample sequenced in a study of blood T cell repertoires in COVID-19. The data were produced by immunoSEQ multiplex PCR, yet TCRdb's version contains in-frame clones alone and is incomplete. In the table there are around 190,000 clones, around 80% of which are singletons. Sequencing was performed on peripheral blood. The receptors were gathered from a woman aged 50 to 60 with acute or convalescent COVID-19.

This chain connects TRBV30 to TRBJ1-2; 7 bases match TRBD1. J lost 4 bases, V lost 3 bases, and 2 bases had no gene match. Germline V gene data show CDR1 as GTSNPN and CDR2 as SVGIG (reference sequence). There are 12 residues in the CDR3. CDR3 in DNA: TGTGCCTGGAGCAGGGGGTTCTATGGCTACACCTTC. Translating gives CAWSRGFYGYTF.

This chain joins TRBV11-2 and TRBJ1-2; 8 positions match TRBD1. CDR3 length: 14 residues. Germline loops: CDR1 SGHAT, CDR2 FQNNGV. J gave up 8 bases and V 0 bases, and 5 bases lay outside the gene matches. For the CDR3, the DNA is TGTGCCAGCAGCTTAGAAAGGACAGGGCGAGGCTACACCTTC. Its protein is CASSLERTGRGYTF.

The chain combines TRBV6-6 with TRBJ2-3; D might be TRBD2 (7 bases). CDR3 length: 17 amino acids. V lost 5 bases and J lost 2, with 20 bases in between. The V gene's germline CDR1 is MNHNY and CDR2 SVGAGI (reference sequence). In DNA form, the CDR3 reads TGTGCCAGCAGTCCCTTGGGGGCGGGGGCTTCCACAGATACGCAGTATTTT. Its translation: CASSPLGAGASTDTQYF.

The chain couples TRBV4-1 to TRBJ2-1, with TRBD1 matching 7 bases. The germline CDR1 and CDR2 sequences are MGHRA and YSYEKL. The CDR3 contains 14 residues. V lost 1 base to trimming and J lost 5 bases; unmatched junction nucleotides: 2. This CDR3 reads CASSQGTGDNEQFF. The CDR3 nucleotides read TGCGCCAGCAGCCAAGGAACAGGGGACAATGAGCAGTTCTTC.

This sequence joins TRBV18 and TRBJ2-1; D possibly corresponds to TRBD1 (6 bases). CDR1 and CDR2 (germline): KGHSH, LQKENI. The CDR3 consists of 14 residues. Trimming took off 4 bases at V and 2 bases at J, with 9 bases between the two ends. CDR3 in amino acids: CASSRTAAYNEQFF. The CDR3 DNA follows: TGTGCCAGCTCACGGACAGCGGCCTACAATGAGCAGTTCTTC.

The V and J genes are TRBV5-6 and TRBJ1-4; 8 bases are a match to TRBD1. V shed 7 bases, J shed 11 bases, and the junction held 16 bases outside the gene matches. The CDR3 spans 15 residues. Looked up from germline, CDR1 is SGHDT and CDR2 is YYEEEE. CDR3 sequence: CASSKRTGFLGKLFF. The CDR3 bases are TGTGCCAGCTCTAAGAGGACAGGGTTCTTGGGGAAACTGTTTTTT. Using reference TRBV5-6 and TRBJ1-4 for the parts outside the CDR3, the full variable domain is DAGVTQSPTHLIKTRGQQVTLRCSPKSGHDTVSWYQQALGQGPQFIFQYYEEEERQRGNFPDRFSGHQFPNYSSELNVNALLLGDSALYLCASSKRTGFLGKLFFGSGTQLSVL.

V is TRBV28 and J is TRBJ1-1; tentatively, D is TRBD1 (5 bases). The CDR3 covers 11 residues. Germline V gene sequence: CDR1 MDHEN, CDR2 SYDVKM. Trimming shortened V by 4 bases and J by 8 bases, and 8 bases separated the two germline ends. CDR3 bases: TGTGCCAGCAGTTCCCACAGGGAAGCTTTCTTT. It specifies CASSSHREAFF. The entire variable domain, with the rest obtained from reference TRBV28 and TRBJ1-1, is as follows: DVKVTQSSRYLVKRTGEKVFLECVQDMDHENMFWYRQDPGLGLRLIYFSYDVKMKEKGDIPEGYSVSREKKERFSLILESASTNQTSMYLCASSSHREAFFGQGTRLTVV.

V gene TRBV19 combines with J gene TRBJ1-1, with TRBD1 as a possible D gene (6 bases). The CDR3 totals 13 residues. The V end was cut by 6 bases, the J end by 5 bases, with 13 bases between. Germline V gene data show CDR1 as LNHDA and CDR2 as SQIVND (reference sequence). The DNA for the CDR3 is TGTGCCAGTAGGGTACAGGGTAATACTGAAGCTTTCTTT. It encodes CASRVQGNTEAFF.

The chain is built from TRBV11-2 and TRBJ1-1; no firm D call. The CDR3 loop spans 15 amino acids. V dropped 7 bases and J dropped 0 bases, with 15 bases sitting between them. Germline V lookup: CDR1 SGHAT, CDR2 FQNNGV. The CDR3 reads CASKSRRFLNTEAFF. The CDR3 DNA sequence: TGTGCCAGCAAATCACGGAGGTTTTTGAACACTGAAGCTTTCTTT.

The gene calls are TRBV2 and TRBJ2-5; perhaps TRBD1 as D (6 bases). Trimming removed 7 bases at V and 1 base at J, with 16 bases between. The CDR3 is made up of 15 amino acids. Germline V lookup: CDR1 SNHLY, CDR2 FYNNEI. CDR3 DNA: TGTGCCAGCAACCGCGGCAGGGGATTCCAAGAGACCCAGTACTTC. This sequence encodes CASNRGRGFQETQYF.

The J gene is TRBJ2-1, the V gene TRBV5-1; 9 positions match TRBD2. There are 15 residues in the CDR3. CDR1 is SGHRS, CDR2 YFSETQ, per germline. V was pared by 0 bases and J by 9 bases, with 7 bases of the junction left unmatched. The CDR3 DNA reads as TGCGCCAGCAGCTTGGTGCCGCGCGGGGGGGGTGAGCAGTTCTTC. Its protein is CASSLVPRGGGEQFF. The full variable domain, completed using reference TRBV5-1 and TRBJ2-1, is KAGVTQTPRYLIKTRGQQVTLSCSPISGHRSVSWYQQTPGQGLQFLFEYFSETQRNKGNFPGRFSGRQFSNSRSEMNVSTLELGDSALYLCASSLVPRGGGEQFFGPGTRLTVL.

CDR3 region: CASSVLGGTIGQPQHF. The DNA for the CDR3 is TGTGCCAGCAGTGTACTAGGGGGCACAATCGGTCAGCCCCAGCATTTT. The chain carries TRBV27 and TRBJ1-5, with TRBD1 matching over 7 bases. V shed 5 bases, J shed 6 bases, and the junction held 13 bases outside the gene matches. Germline V gene lookup returns CDR1 MNHEY and CDR2 SMNVEV (reference sequence). The CDR3 is 16 amino acids.

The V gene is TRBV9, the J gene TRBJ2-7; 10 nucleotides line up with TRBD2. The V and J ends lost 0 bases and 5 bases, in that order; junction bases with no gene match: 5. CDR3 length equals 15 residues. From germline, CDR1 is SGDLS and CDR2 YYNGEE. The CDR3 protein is CASSVEGLAFHEQYF. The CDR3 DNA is TGTGCCAGCAGCGTAGAGGGACTAGCGTTCCACGAGCAGTACTTC.

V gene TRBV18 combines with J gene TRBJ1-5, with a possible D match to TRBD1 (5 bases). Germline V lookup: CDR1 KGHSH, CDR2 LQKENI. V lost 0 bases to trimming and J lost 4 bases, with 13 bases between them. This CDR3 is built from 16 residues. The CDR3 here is CASSPPGGTGNQPQHF. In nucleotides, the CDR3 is TGTGCCAGCTCACCACCGGGAGGGACGGGGAATCAGCCCCAGCATTTT.

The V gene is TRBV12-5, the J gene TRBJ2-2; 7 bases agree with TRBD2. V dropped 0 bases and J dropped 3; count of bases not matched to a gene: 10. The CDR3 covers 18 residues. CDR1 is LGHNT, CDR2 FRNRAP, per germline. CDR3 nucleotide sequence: TGTGCTAGTGGTTTGGTACCAGGGCTAGCGGATGACACCGGGGAGCTGTTTTTT. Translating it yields CASGLVPGLADDTGELFF. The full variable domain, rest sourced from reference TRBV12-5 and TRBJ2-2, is DARVTQTPRHKVTEMGQEVTMRCQPILGHNTVFWYRQTMMQGLELLAYFRNRAPLDDSGMPKDRFSAEMPDATLATLKIQPSEPRDSAVYFCASGLVPGLADDTGELFFGEGSRLTVL.

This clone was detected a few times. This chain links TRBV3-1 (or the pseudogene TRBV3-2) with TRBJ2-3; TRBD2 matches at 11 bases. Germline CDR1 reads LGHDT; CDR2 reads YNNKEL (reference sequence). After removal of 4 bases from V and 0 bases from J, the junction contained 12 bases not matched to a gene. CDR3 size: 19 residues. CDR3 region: CASSLLPGLAEWSTDTQYF. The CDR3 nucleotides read TGTGCCAGCAGCCTGTTGCCGGGACTAGCGGAATGGAGCACAGATACGCAGTATTTT.

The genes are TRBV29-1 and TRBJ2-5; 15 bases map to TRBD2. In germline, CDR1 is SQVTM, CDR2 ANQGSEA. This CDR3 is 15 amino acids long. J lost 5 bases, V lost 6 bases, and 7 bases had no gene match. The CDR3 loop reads CSVAGLAGGMETQYF. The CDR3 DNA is TGCAGCGTAGCCGGACTAGCGGGAGGGATGGAGACCCAGTACTTC.

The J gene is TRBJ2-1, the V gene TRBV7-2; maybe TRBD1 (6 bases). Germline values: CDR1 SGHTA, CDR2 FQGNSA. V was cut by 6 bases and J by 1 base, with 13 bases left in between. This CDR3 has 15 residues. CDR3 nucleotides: TGTGCCAGCAGGAGAGGGGGAAGTTCCTACAATGAGCAGTTCTTC. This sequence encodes CASRRGGSSYNEQFF.